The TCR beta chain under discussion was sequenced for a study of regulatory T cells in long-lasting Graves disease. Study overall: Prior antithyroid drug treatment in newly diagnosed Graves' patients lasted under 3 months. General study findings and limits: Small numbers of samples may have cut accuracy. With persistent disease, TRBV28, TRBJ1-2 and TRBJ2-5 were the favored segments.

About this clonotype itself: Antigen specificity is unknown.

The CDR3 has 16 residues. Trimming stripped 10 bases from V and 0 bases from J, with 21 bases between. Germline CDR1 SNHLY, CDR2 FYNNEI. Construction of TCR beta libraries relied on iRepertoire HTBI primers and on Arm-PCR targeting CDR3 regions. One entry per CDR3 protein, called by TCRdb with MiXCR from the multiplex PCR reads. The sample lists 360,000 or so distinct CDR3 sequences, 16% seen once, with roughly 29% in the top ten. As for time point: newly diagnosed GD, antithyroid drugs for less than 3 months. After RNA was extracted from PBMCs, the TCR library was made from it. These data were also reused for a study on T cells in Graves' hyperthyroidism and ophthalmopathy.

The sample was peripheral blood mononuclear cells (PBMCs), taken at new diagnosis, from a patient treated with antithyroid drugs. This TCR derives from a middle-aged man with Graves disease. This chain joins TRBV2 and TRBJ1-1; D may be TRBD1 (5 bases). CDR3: CAIIRGAGELNTEAFF. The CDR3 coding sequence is TGTGCCATCATTCGAGGGGCCGGAGAGTTGAACACTGAAGCTTTCTTT.